This entry describes one TCR beta chain. Its antigen is not identified. This record belongs to a study of graft-versus-host responses after intestinal transplantation. In the study overall: Every one of the recipients received anti-thymocyte globulin induction and afterwards took tacrolimus and steroids for approximately 3 years.

Study findings and constraints: Allografts of patients with graft-donor T cell macrochimerism showed high graft-versus-host to host-versus-graft clone ratios.

The data were produced by immunoSEQ multiplex PCR, yet TCRdb's version contains in-frame clones alone and is incomplete. This table has 85,000 to 110,000 clones, 93% appearing once. The CDR3 totals 11 residues. Germline values: CDR1 PRHDT, CDR2 FYEKMQ (reference sequence). Trimming shortened V by 4 bases and J by 3 bases, and 3 bases separated the two germline ends. This chain connects TRBV13 to TRBJ2-5; D is unresolved. The source was unstimulated CD8+ T cells sorted from spleen or lymph node cells, collected before intestinal transplant. The source is a human donor who received an intestinal transplant. CDR3 in DNA: TGTGCCAGCAGCTCGGAAGAGACCCAGTACTTC. Protein product: CASSSEETQYF.